What follows are 8 T cell receptor beta chains derived from one specimen sequenced in a study of shared clonotypes between healthy human individuals. This table comes from immunoSEQ multiplex PCR, and its TCRdb copy is limited to in-frame clones, with some not included. The sample consists of approximately 1,500,000 clones, around 98% of them appearing once. The sample taken for sequencing was naive CD4+ T cells sorted from blood. The subset was: CD45RA+ positively selected. These receptors were collected from a man aged 30-40 years in good health.

This chain uses TRBV11-2 with TRBJ2-3; D is perhaps TRBD1 or TRBD2 (5 bases each). The V gene's germline CDR1 is SGHAT and CDR2 FQNNGV. The CDR3 contains 13 residues. Trimming cost V 5 bases and J 8 bases, with 14 bases left between them. CDR3 in DNA: TGTGCCAGCAGCCGGGACGGGGTGGGTACGCAGTATTTT. Its protein is CASSRDGVGTQYF.

This chain links TRBV6-1 with TRBJ1-3, with a weak D call TRBD1 (6 bases). Per the germline V gene, CDR1 is MNHNS and CDR2 is SASEGT. The ends were cut back, 5 bases at V and 3 bases at J, with 14 bases in the middle. The CDR3 has 15 amino acids. The CDR3 nucleotides read TGTGCCAGCAGTCCAGGGGTGGTCTTTGGAAACACCATATATTTT. It translates to CASSPGVVFGNTIYF.

The chain couples TRBV28 to TRBJ1-4; the D is unclear. Germline V gene sequence: CDR1 MDHEN, CDR2 SYDVKM. This CDR3 is 12 amino acids long. V was pared by 6 bases and J by 16 bases, with 18 bases between. This CDR3 is CASRPSNGEEFF. Written as DNA, the CDR3 is TGTGCCAGCAGGCCCTCTAATGGGGAGGAGTTTTTT.

The chain recombines TRBV11-2 with TRBJ2-1, with TRBD2 as a possible D gene (5 bases). CDR3 size: 13 residues. From germline, CDR1 is SGHAT and CDR2 FQNNGV. The V and J ends lost 4 bases and 10 bases respectively, with 14 bases between them. The CDR3 loop is CASSSRGYGEQFF. Written as DNA, the CDR3 is TGTGCCAGCAGCTCGAGAGGGTATGGAGAGCAGTTCTTC.

The chain has TRBV30 and TRBJ1-3; D is unresolved. Germline lookup yields CDR1 GTSNPN and CDR2 SVGIG (reference sequence). Trimming removed 5 bases from V and 4 bases from J, with 9 bases in between. The CDR3 consists of 12 residues. CDR3 nucleotide sequence: TGTGCCTGGGCCCGGGGAGGAAACACCATATATTTT. As protein: CAWARGGNTIYF.

The CDR3 DNA reads as TGCGCCAGCAGCCAAGGGCCGGGACAGTCCTTCTACGAGCAGTACTTC. Protein sequence: CASSQGPGQSFYEQYF. The chain combines TRBV4-3 with TRBJ2-7; 7 bases are shared with TRBD1. Germline V gene sequence: CDR1 LGHNA, CDR2 YSLEER. This CDR3 contains 16 residues. V trimming: 1 base; J trimming: 3 bases; junction bases outside the gene matches: 9.

The chain links TRBV5-1 to TRBJ2-3; 7 bases are a match to TRBD1. Germline CDR1 is SGHRS and CDR2 is YFSETQ. The CDR3 extends over 15 amino acids. Trimming took 4 bases from V and 5 from J; bases not matched to a gene: 10. The CDR3: CASSDRDSGGDTQYF. In nucleotides, the CDR3 is TGCGCCAGCAGCGACCGGGACAGTGGGGGAGATACGCAGTATTTT.

CDR3 bases: TGTGCCAGCAGTGATGCCGGGGAGCTGTTTTTT. It is translated as CASSDAGELFF. V and J are TRBV25-1 and TRBJ2-2; the D is unclear. The CDR3 covers 11 residues. Per germline, CDR1 MGHDK and CDR2 SYGVNS. V lost 3 bases to trimming and J lost 6 bases, with 2 bases between them.